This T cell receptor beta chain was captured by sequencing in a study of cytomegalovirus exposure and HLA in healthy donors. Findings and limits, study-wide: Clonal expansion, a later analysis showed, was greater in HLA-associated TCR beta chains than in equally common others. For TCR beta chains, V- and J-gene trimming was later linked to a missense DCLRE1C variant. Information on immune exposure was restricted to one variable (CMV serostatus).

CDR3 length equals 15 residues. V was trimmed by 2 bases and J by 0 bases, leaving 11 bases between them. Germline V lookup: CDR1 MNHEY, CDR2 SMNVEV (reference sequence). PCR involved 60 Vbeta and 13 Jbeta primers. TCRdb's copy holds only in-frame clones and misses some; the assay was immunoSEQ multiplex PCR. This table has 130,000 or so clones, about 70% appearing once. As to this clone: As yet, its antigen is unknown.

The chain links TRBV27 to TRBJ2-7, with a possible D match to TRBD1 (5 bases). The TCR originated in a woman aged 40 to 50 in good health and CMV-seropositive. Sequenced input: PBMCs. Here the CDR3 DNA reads TGTGCCAGCAGTTTAAAGGGGATAAGCTCCTACGAGCAGTACTTC. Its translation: CASSLKGISSYEQYF.